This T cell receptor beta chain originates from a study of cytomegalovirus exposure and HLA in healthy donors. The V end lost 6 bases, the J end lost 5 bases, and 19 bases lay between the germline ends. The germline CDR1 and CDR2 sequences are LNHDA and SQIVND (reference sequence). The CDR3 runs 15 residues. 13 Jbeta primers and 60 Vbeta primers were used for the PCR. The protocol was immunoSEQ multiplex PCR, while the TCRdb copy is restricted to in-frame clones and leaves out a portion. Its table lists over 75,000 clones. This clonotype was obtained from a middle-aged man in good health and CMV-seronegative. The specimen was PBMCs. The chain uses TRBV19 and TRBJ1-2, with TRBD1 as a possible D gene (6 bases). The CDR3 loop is CASSELPGAEYGYTF. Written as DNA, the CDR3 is TGTGCCAGTAGCGAGCTCCCAGGGGCGGAGTATGGCTACACCTTC.